This paragraph reports one TCR beta chain. The source of the sample is a study of shared clonotypes between healthy human individuals. Running of the assay took place at deep level. Measured with immunoSEQ multiplex PCR; TCRdb has only the in-frame clones, and not every one. The repertoire holds nearly 1 million clones, with roughly 72% as singletons. The germline CDR1 and CDR2 sequences are MGHRA and YSYEKL. V lost 0 bases and J 9 bases, leaving 16 bases between the germline ends. This CDR3 has 15 amino acids. This chain connects TRBV4-1 to TRBJ2-3, with D possibly TRBD2 on 5 matching bases. The clonotype comes from a man aged 18 to 30 in good health. The sample consisted of memory CD4+ T cells sorted from blood. The sample's subset: CD45RA-negative fraction. CDR3 sequence reads: CASSQDNSRTRTQYF. The CDR3 region has the DNA TGCGCCAGCAGCCAAGATAACAGCCGCACTAGGACGCAGTATTTT.